A single sample gave rise to the 10 T cell receptor beta chains below, sequenced in a study of blood T cell repertoires in COVID-19. Sequenced by immunoSEQ multiplex PCR; TCRdb stores in-frame clones only, minus some. The table includes roughly 220,000 clones, roughly 81% detected once. Source material: peripheral blood. All receptors come from a woman older than 75 with COVID-19, enrolled during active disease.

This chain links TRBV28 with TRBJ2-7; 7 nucleotides match TRBD1. V gave up 6 bases and J gave up 4 bases; unmatched junction bases: 12. This CDR3 contains 15 residues. In germline, CDR1 is MDHEN, CDR2 SYDVKM. The CDR3 DNA follows: TGTGCCAGCAGAACAACAGGGGAAGGAAAGTACGAGCAGTACTTC. Residues: CASRTTGEGKYEQYF.

V gene TRBV3-1 (or the pseudogene TRBV3-2) combines with J gene TRBJ2-6; 8 bases are shared with TRBD2. The V gene's germline CDR1 is LGHDT and CDR2 YNNKEL (reference sequence). The trim removed 1 base at V and 0 bases at J, leaving 5 bases unmatched. The CDR3 has 18 residues. This CDR3 reads CASSQGLAGTSGANVLTF. For the CDR3, the DNA is TGTGCCAGCAGCCAAGGTCTAGCGGGTACCTCTGGGGCCAACGTCCTGACTTTC.

V usage is TRBV6-5 and J usage is TRBJ1-2; no clear D gene. V was cut by 0 bases and J by 6 bases, with 17 bases left in between. CDR1 is MNHEY and CDR2 is SVGAGI in the germline V gene. This CDR3 contains 16 residues. CDR3 coding DNA: TGTGCCAGCAGTTACTCGTCCAGTGTGGTCGTGAATGGCTACACCTTC. Its protein product is CASSYSSSVVVNGYTF.

V usage is TRBV24-1 and J usage is TRBJ2-1, with a possible D match to TRBD2 (5 bases). Germline V lookup: CDR1 KGHDR, CDR2 SFDVKD. With 0 bases removed from V and 8 bases from J, the gap between germline ends came to 13 bases. The CDR3 is 15 amino acids. Here the CDR3 reads CATSDLQLGGHEQFF. CDR3 sequence (DNA): TGTGCCACCAGTGATTTGCAACTAGGTGGGCATGAGCAGTTCTTC.

V and J are TRBV7-2 and TRBJ1-1, with a tentative D call TRBD1 (6 bases). The germline V and J ends were trimmed by 1 base and 1 base, with 13 bases remaining between them. CDR1 SGHTA and CDR2 FQGNSA come from the germline V gene. The CDR3 spans 16 residues. CDR3 sequence: CASSLGGTLSNTEAFF. The CDR3 nucleotides are TGTGCCAGCAGCTTAGGAGGGACACTTTCGAACACTGAAGCTTTCTTT.

V gene TRBV5-1 combines with J gene TRBJ1-2, with D possibly TRBD1 on 5 matching bases. The CDR3 is made up of 15 amino acids. Looked up from germline, CDR1 is SGHRS and CDR2 is YFSETQ. Trimming removed 0 bases from V and 3 bases from J, with 12 bases in between. The CDR3, as DNA: TGCGCCAGCAGCTTGGAACCGGACACTTACTATGGCTACACCTTC. Translating gives CASSLEPDTYYGYTF.

This clone was found a few times. CDR3 sequence reads: CAWSLRTGNTEAFF. The CDR3 nucleotides read TGTGCCTGGAGTCTAAGAACAGGGAACACTGAAGCTTTCTTT. The chain recombines TRBV30 with TRBJ1-1; D may be TRBD1 (5 bases). Germline V CDR1 and CDR2: GTSNPN, SVGIG (reference sequence). V shed 2 bases and J shed 1 base, with 11 bases lying between them. The CDR3 sequence is 14 residues long.

This rearrangement joins TRBV30 to TRBJ1-1, with D possibly being TRBD1 (6 bases). The CDR3 length is 12 residues. CDR1 and CDR2 from the germline V gene are GTSNPN and SVGIG (reference sequence). V was cut by 4 bases and J by 5 bases, with 11 bases left in between. The CDR3 bases are TGTGCCTGGACCTCAGGGGAGACTGAAGCTTTCTTT. Its translation is CAWTSGETEAFF.

The chain carries TRBV7-9 and TRBJ2-5; 9 bases line up with TRBD1. Germline CDR1 and CDR2: SEHNR and FQNEAQ (reference sequence). J gave up 7 bases and V 5 bases, and 11 bases lay outside the gene matches. The CDR3 extends over 15 amino acids. In nucleotides, the CDR3 is TGTGCCAGCAGCGCCTGGACAGGGGCCAGAGGGACCCAGTACTTC. Its translation is CASSAWTGARGTQYF.

The table lists this clone with a count of one. V and J are TRBV10-3 and TRBJ2-7; 10 bases line up with TRBD2. This CDR3 has 13 amino acids. Germline V CDR1 and CDR2: ENHRY, SYGVKD. CDR3 sequence (DNA): TGTGCGATTGCCCTAGCGGGAGCCTACGAGCAGTACTTC. It translates to CAIALAGAYEQYF.